This T cell receptor (beta chain) derives from a study of cytomegalovirus exposure and HLA in healthy donors. Researchers ran the PCR with 60 Vbeta and 13 Jbeta primers. Libraries were prepared by immunoSEQ multiplex PCR; TCRdb keeps only in-frame clonotypes and omits some of them. The sample's table shows tens of thousands of clones. Notes on the study in general: High sensitivity and specificity were reportedly achieved when the classifier diagnosed cytomegalovirus status.

V lost 4 bases to trimming and J lost 1 base; unmatched junction nucleotides: 8. The CDR3 extends over 17 amino acids. CDR1 and CDR2 from the germline V gene are SGHKS and YYEKEE (reference sequence). With respect to this clone: Its antigen is unidentified.

This receptor was obtained from a human donor in good health. Material: PBMCs. This rearrangement joins TRBV5-5 to TRBJ1-1; 12 positions agree with TRBD1. The CDR3 here is CASSRTGTGGGNTEAFF. CDR3 sequence (DNA): TGTGCCAGCAGCAGAACCGGGACAGGGGGCGGGAACACTGAAGCTTTCTTT. The entire variable domain, with the rest obtained from reference TRBV5-5 and TRBJ1-1, is as follows: DAGVTQSPTHLIKTRGQQVTLRCSPISGHKSVSWYQQVLGQGPQFIFQYYEKEERGRGNFPDRFSARQFPNYSSELNVNALLLGDSALYLCASSRTGTGGGNTEAFFGQGTRLTVV.